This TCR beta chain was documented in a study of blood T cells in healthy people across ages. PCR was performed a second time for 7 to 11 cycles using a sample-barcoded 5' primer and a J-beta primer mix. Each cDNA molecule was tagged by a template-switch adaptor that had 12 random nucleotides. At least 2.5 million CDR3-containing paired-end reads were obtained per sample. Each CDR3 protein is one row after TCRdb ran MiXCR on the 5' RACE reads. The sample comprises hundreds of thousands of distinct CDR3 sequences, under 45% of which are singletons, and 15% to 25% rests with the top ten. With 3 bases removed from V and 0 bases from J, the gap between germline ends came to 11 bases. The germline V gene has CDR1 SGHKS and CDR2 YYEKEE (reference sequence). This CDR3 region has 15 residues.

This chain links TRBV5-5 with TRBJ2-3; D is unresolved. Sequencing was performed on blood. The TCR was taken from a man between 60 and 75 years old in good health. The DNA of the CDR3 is TGTGCCAGCAGCTCAGGAGAGACTAGCACAGATACGCAGTATTTT. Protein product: CASSSGETSTDTQYF.